This TCR beta chain emerged from a study of Tregs in tolerant kidney transplant recipients. The CDR3 sequence is 15 residues long. In germline, CDR1 is SGHDT, CDR2 YYEEEE. V gave up 1 base and J gave up 1 base, with 12 bases separating them. The study, taken as a whole, reports: In tolerant patients, donor-specific Tregs outgrew total Tregs, suggesting antigen-driven expansion. Expanding Tregs on activated donor B cells appeared to best identify donor-specific TCRbeta clones.

Points on this clone: Its antigen is still unknown.

Sequenced by immunoSEQ multiplex PCR; TCRdb stores in-frame clones only, minus some. The table has roughly 80,000 clones, 91% seen once. Mixed chimerism was transient after nonmyeloablative marrow transplants from related graft donors. The chain is built from TRBV5-6 and TRBJ2-7; D is possibly TRBD1 (5 bases). Sequencing was performed on CD4+ T cells from blood (PBMCs), taken 24 months after the transplant. This TCR derives from a human patient who received a combined kidney and bone marrow transplant. Some T cells may possibly be graft donor cells. This CDR3 reads CASSLNQGYSYEQYF. For the CDR3, the DNA is TGTGCCAGCAGCTTGAATCAGGGATATTCCTACGAGCAGTACTTC.